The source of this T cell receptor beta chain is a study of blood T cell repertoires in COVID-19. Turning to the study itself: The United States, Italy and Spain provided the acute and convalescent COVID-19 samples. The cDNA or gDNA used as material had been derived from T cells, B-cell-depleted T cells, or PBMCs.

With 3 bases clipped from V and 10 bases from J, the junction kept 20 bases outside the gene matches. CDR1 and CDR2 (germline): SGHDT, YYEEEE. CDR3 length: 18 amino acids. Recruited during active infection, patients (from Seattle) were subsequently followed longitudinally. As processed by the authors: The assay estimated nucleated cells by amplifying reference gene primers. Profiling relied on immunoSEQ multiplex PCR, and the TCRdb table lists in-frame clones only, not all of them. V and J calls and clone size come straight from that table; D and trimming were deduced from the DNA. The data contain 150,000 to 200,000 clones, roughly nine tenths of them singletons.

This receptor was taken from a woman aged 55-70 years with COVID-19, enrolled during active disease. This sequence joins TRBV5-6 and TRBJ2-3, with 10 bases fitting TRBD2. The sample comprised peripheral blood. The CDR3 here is CASSWGTSVAIGTYSQYF. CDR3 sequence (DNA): TGTGCCAGCAGCTGGGGGACTAGCGTCGCGATCGGCACATATTCGCAGTATTTT.